Shown below are 4 T cell receptor beta chains from a single sample sequenced in a study of blood T cell repertoires in COVID-19. The data were produced by immunoSEQ multiplex PCR, yet TCRdb's version contains in-frame clones alone and is incomplete. The table shows approximately 200,000 clones, with 75% to 90% occurring only once. Sequenced sample: PBMCs or T cells enriched from blood (not recorded which). The receptors shown here come from a woman aged 40 to 55 with acute COVID-19.

This chain joins TRBV5-1 and TRBJ1-2; the D gene is possibly TRBD1 (6 bases). Per the germline V gene, CDR1 is SGHRS and CDR2 is YFSETQ. This CDR3 is 14 amino acids long. V gave up 4 bases and J gave up 2 bases, with 12 bases separating them. CDR3 sequence: CASSKDSLNYGYTF. The CDR3 region has the DNA TGCGCCAGCAGCAAGGACAGTCTCAACTATGGCTACACCTTC. The whole variable domain, remainder taken from reference TRBV5-1 and TRBJ1-2, is KAGVTQTPRYLIKTRGQQVTLSCSPISGHRSVSWYQQTPGQGLQFLFEYFSETQRNKGNFPGRFSGRQFSNSRSEMNVSTLELGDSALYLCASSKDSLNYGYTFGSGTRLTVV.

This CDR3 reads CASSGTLANSYNEQFF. CDR3 DNA: TGTGCCAGCAGCGGGACTCTAGCAAACTCCTACAATGAGCAGTTCTTC. The chain uses TRBV5-5 and TRBJ2-1, with D possibly matching TRBD2 (6 bases). V dropped 4 bases and J dropped 0 bases, with 14 bases sitting between them. Germline lookup yields CDR1 SGHKS and CDR2 YYEKEE (reference sequence). This CDR3 comprises 16 residues.

This chain connects TRBV27 to TRBJ1-5; no reliable D call. The CDR3 has 15 amino acids. The ends were cut back, 2 bases at V and 5 bases at J, with 13 bases in the middle. Germline values: CDR1 MNHEY, CDR2 SMNVEV (reference sequence). The CDR3 DNA is TGTGCCAGCAGTTTACGTTACAGACCCCATCAGCCCCAGCATTTT. The encoded protein is CASSLRYRPHQPQHF.

The chain carries TRBV27 and TRBJ2-2; possible D gene TRBD2, 6 bases. The CDR3 is 15 residues long. Looked up from germline, CDR1 is MNHEY and CDR2 is SMNVEV (reference sequence). Trimming stripped 6 bases from V and 5 bases from J, with 16 bases between. CDR3 in amino acids: CASSKTPGGTGELFF. DNA for the CDR3: TGTGCCAGCAGCAAGACCCCCGGAGGGACCGGGGAGCTGTTTTTT.